These T cell receptor beta chains were read from a single sample in a study of coeliac disease. TCRdb keeps only in-frame clones here, not all; method: immunoSEQ multiplex PCR. The sample yields some 4,000 clones, 45% to 65% seen once. Sequencing was performed on intraepithelial lymphocytes from the gut. These receptors were collected from a human donor with active celiac disease. Each CDR3 is given with its conserved first and last residue.

V gene,J gene,CDR3 protein
TRBV29-1,TRBJ2-7,CSVGRWGRTYEQYF
TRBV10-2,TRBJ2-1,CASSPTTRIYNEQFF
TRBV6-5,TRBJ2-6,CASTYSGANVLTF
TRBV29-1,TRBJ1-1,CSVQTAWDTEAFF
TRBV28,TRBJ2-7,CASSFIPVPVQYF
TRBV6-5,TRBJ2-1,CASSYRRLSYNEQFF
TRBV27,TRBJ2-1,CASSLSWPEGNEQFF
TRBV6-5,TRBJ2-7,CASSYVAGVSYEQYF
TRBV7-9,TRBJ2-1,CASSFGLNNEQFF
TRBV15,TRBJ2-1,CATSRGTGYNEQFF
TRBV7-9,TRBJ2-1,CASTRLAGYNEQFF
TRBV9,TRBJ2-7,CASSVAPGQGNEQYF
TRBV13,TRBJ2-2,CASRTDTGELFF
TRBV6-5,TRBJ2-5,CASSRGAISTQYF
TRBV5-1,TRBJ1-3,CASSYGALSGNTIYF
TRBV5-4,TRBJ2-3,CASSYSGSSTDTQYF
TRBV11-2,TRBJ2-7,CASSRGTSYSYEQYF
TRBV29-1,TRBJ1-1,CSMSGELTEAFF
TRBV27,TRBJ2-7,CASSFRLAGYEQYF
TRBV27,TRBJ2-6,CASSQQEASGANVLTF
TRBV4-3,TRBJ2-7,CASSQAPSGIDEQYF
TRBV6-5,TRBJ2-7,CASSYGLAGVRNEQYF
TRBV6-1,TRBJ1-2,CASSLGTGHYGYTF
TRBV10-1,TRBJ2-1,CASGGSGKEYNEQFF
TRBV5-4,TRBJ1-1,CASSFGDTEAFF
TRBV7-9,TRBJ2-7,CASSSTGQGKSGAYEQYF
TRBV7-6,TRBJ2-3,CASSPRTLPDTQYF
TRBV29-1,TRBJ2-1,CSVVRQASYNEQFF
TRBV5-1,TRBJ2-5,CASSFTFQETQYF
TRBV27,TRBJ2-6,CASSLFGGAPISGANVLTF
TRBV27,TRBJ2-1,CASSSFRWRVRDNEQFF
TRBV28,TRBJ2-1,CASSTTQTSRYNEQFF
TRBV4-3,TRBJ2-1,CASSQELPGLNNEQFF
TRBV7-2,TRBJ2-5,CASSLGGPDGTQYF
TRBV7-6,TRBJ2-6,CASSSGSESQSRANVLTF
TRBV7-8,TRBJ2-3,CASSFISGSSTDTQYF
TRBV7-3,.,CASSLVGGREQYF
TRBV27,TRBJ1-2,CASSFAGGLVYGYTF
TRBV10-3,TRBJ2-7,CAISEGRYEQYF
TRBV7-8,TRBJ1-5,CASSLDGSQPQHF
TRBV7-3,TRBJ2-2,CASSLISYGLGNTGELFF
TRBV6-6,TRBJ2-7,CASSPTSGGTYEQYF
TRBV11-2,TRBJ2-3,CASSLRGGGNTDTQYF
TRBV2,TRBJ1-5,CASRGGNQPQHF
TRBV21-1,TRBJ1-1,CARSLSGQLNTEAFF
TRBV11-2,TRBJ2-7,CASSLLAGPLGEQYF
TRBV7-6,TRBJ2-3,CASSPRWASGKEGTQYF
TRBV15,TRBJ2-7,CATSRDRPFNSYEQYF
TRBV5-5,TRBJ2-3,CASSVRTGGNLNTQYF
TRBV7-8,TRBJ2-7,CASSPPGGISYEQYF
TRBV30,TRBJ1-5,CAWSVRWQLISVALDNQPQHF
TRBV18,TRBJ2-7,CASSPVTSGSGRNEQYF
TRBV10-3,TRBJ2-7,CAISAPWPYEQYF
TRBV30,TRBJ2-7,CAWSTGTGSYEQYF
TRBV2,TRBJ1-5,CASISGGHQPQHF
TRBV2,TRBJ2-6,CASSSVSIQSRANVLTF
TRBV19,TRBJ2-1,CASSKTTSGRGNEQFF